The 26 T cell receptor beta chains below come from one sample, sequenced in a study of CD4 T cells in relation to SARS-CoV-2 and coronaviruses. Here immunoSEQ multiplex PCR was the method, and the copy in TCRdb shows in-frame clones only, minus some. The sample contains about 56,000 clones, about 92% of which appear only once. Sequencing input: naive CD4+ T cells from PBMCs. As to subset: naive CD4+ T cells isolated by negative enrichment. Receptors were obtained from an adult with COVID-19.

The chain employs TRBV4-1 and TRBJ2-2, with TRBD2 matching over 9 bases. Per the germline V gene, CDR1 is MGHRA and CDR2 is YSYEKL. V trimming: 4 bases; J trimming: 3 bases; junction bases outside the gene matches: 12. The CDR3 has 18 residues. The CDR3 DNA sequence: TGCGCCAGCAGCCCCCAGGCTGCGGGAGGGCGGGACACCGGGGAGCTGTTTTTT. Its translation is CASSPQAAGGRDTGELFF.

The V gene is TRBV27, the J gene TRBJ2-5; 13 bases agree with TRBD2. The CDR3 covers 15 residues. Germline V gives CDR1 MNHEY, CDR2 SMNVEV (reference sequence). The junction had 2 bases not matched to a gene; V was cut back by 3 bases and J by 4 bases. The DNA of the CDR3 is TGTGCCAGCAGTTTTGGACTAGCGGGAGTAGAGACCCAGTACTTC. The encoded protein is CASSFGLAGVETQYF.

This clone turned up a few times. The chain is built from TRBV7-6 and TRBJ2-1, with 11 bases matching TRBD2. V shed 1 base, J shed 8 bases, and the junction held 7 bases outside the gene matches. From germline, CDR1 is SGHVS and CDR2 FNYEAQ. This CDR3 comprises 16 residues. The CDR3 bases are TGTGCCAGCAGCTTAGGACTAGCGGGATGGGGGGATGAGCAGTTCTTC. Translated, it gives CASSLGLAGWGDEQFF.

The rearrangement links TRBV24-1 to TRBJ1-5; D uncertain. V lost 5 bases and J 0 bases, leaving 13 bases between the germline ends. The CDR3 is 16 amino acids. From germline, CDR1 is KGHDR and CDR2 SFDVKD. The CDR3 spells CATSAPQEDSNQPQHF. The CDR3, as DNA: TGTGCCACCAGTGCCCCGCAAGAGGATAGCAATCAGCCCCAGCATTTT.

The chain links TRBV14 to TRBJ2-7; tentatively, D is TRBD1 (5 bases). Between the trimmed V and J ends, which lost 3 bases and 2 bases, there was a span of 14 bases. The length of the CDR3 is 15 residues. Germline V gene lookup returns CDR1 SGHDN and CDR2 FVKESK. The CDR3 sequence is CASSQALGATYEQYF. Here the CDR3 DNA reads TGTGCCAGCAGCCAGGCCCTAGGGGCCACCTACGAGCAGTACTTC.

In regard to this clone: Other DNA sequences within the sample encode an identical CDR3. This chain joins TRBV7-9 and TRBJ1-5; unclear D gene. The CDR3 contains 13 residues. The V gene lost 1 base and the J gene lost 6 bases, with 7 bases spanning the gap. In germline, CDR1 is SEHNR, CDR2 FQNEAQ (reference sequence). The CDR3 region has the DNA TGTGCCAGCAGCTTAGGATCGGGTCAGCCCCAGCATTTT. Its protein is CASSLGSGQPQHF.

The chain couples TRBV2 to TRBJ1-3; D is unclear. V dropped 6 bases and J dropped 1 base, with 13 bases sitting between them. Germline lookup yields CDR1 SNHLY and CDR2 FYNNEI. This CDR3 spans 15 amino acids. In DNA form, the CDR3 reads TGTGCCAGCAGAATAAGCGCGGGTTCTGGAAACACCATATATTTT. Amino acid sequence: CASRISAGSGNTIYF. Based on the CDR3 plus reference TRBV2 and TRBJ1-3, the full variable domain is EPEVTQTPSHQVTQMGQEVILRCVPISNHLYFYWYRQILGQKVEFLVSFYNNEISEKSEIFDDQFSVERPDGSNFTLKIRSTKLEDSAMYFCASRISAGSGNTIYFGEGSWLTVV.

This rearrangement joins TRBV19 to TRBJ2-2; 12 bases match TRBD2. This CDR3 spans 14 amino acids. Germline loops: CDR1 LNHDA, CDR2 SQIVND (reference sequence). The ends lost 10 bases at V and 6 bases at J; junction bases unmatched: 6. The DNA of the CDR3 is TGTGCCATCGCTAGCGGGAGGGCCGCCGGGGAGCTGTTTTTT. Its protein is CAIASGRAAGELFF.

This rearrangement joins TRBV15 to TRBJ2-1; TRBD1 agrees at 7 bases. Unmatched junction bases numbered 6, after V lost 5 bases and J lost 2 bases. Germline V gene sequence: CDR1 LNHNV, CDR2 YYDKDF (reference sequence). This CDR3 spans 15 amino acids. CDR3 region: CATSVGGRAYNEQFF. In nucleotides, the CDR3 is TGTGCCACCAGCGTAGGGGGCCGGGCCTACAATGAGCAGTTCTTC.

The V and J genes are TRBV3-1 (or the pseudogene TRBV3-2) and TRBJ1-1; D is ambiguous. CDR1 and CDR2 (germline): LGHDT, YNNKEL (reference sequence). The V and J ends lost 1 base and 12 bases respectively, with 12 bases between them. The CDR3 runs 12 residues. CDR3: CASSQVEFGTFF. The CDR3 bases are TGTGCCAGCAGCCAAGTCGAGTTTGGAACTTTCTTT.

The genes are TRBV15 and TRBJ2-1, with no clear D. The CDR3 has 17 residues. Between the trimmed V and J ends, which lost 0 bases and 0 bases, there was a span of 12 bases. The germline V gene has CDR1 LNHNV and CDR2 YYDKDF (reference sequence). The CDR3 bases are TGTGCCACCAGCAGAGAGTACGGCGGTAGCTCCTACAATGAGCAGTTCTTC. It codes for CATSREYGGSSYNEQFF.

V and J are TRBV3-1 (or the pseudogene TRBV3-2) and TRBJ2-1; D perhaps matches TRBD2 (5 bases). This CDR3 is 16 amino acids long. CDR1 is LGHDT and CDR2 is YNNKEL in the germline V gene (reference sequence). V lost 1 base to trimming and J lost 0 bases, with 10 bases between them. CDR3 in DNA: TGTGCCAGCAGCCAAGTCGGGGTTAGCTCCTACAATGAGCAGTTCTTC. Translated, it gives CASSQVGVSSYNEQFF.

The rearrangement links TRBV10-3 to TRBJ2-1; 12 bases match TRBD2. The CDR3 loop spans 14 amino acids. With V trimmed by 10 bases and J by 6 bases, 7 bases remained unmatched. In germline, CDR1 is ENHRY, CDR2 SYGVKD. CDR3 in amino acids: CATQTSGSFNEQFF. DNA for the CDR3: TGTGCCACCCAGACTAGCGGGAGTTTCAATGAGCAGTTCTTC.

This chain uses TRBV29-1 with TRBJ1-4, with TRBD1 matching over 11 bases. Germline V lookup: CDR1 SQVTM, CDR2 ANQGSEA. The CDR3 spans 14 residues. Trimming cost V 4 bases and J 8 bases; bases outside gene matches: 6. CDR3 region: CSVGEGQGAEKLFF. The CDR3 DNA reads as TGCAGCGTTGGGGAAGGACAGGGGGCCGAAAAACTGTTTTTT.

The chain has TRBV19 and TRBJ2-7; 12 nucleotides line up with TRBD2. Per germline, CDR1 LNHDA and CDR2 SQIVND (reference sequence). V shed 3 bases, J shed 1 base, and the junction held 10 bases outside the gene matches. This CDR3 is built from 18 residues. CDR3 coding DNA: TGTGCCAGTAGTATGTCGCTAGCGGGAGGGCCGGGGTCCTACGAGCAGTACTTC. Protein sequence: CASSMSLAGGPGSYEQYF.

The gene calls are TRBV15 and TRBJ2-1; tentatively, D is TRBD1 or TRBD2 (5 bases each). Trimming took 5 bases from V and 8 from J, leaving 16 bases between them. The CDR3 sequence is 14 residues long. Germline values: CDR1 LNHNV, CDR2 YYDKDF (reference sequence). CDR3 residues: CATSSTTGADEQFF. In nucleotides, the CDR3 is TGTGCCACCAGCTCTACGACCGGGGCTGATGAGCAGTTCTTC.

The chain carries TRBV30 and TRBJ1-5; D unclear. The V gene lost 2 bases and the J gene lost 1 base, with 6 bases spanning the gap. The CDR3 extends over 13 amino acids. Looked up from germline, CDR1 is GTSNPN and CDR2 is SVGIG (reference sequence). The CDR3 region is CAWSKDSNQPQHF. The CDR3 DNA reads as TGTGCCTGGAGTAAGGACAGCAATCAGCCCCAGCATTTT.

The chain couples TRBV19 to TRBJ2-3; TRBD1 might be the D (6 bases). The CDR3 is 19 residues long. V lost 3 bases and J 1 base, leaving 23 bases between the germline ends. The germline gives CDR1 LNHDA, CDR2 SQIVND (reference sequence). CDR3 sequence: CASSIEWTVRPWRTDTQYF. The CDR3 region has the DNA TGTGCCAGTAGTATTGAGTGGACAGTCCGTCCTTGGCGCACAGATACGCAGTATTTT.

CDR3 sequence: CASSPVVRTDTEAFF. CDR3 nucleotide sequence: TGTGCCAGCAGCCCCGTCGTGAGGACGGACACTGAAGCTTTCTTT. This sequence joins TRBV5-5 and TRBJ1-1; D unclear. Germline V gene lookup returns CDR1 SGHKS and CDR2 YYEKEE (reference sequence). The CDR3 extends over 15 amino acids. V dropped 4 bases and J dropped 3 bases, with 16 bases sitting between them.

This chain joins TRBV27 and TRBJ2-7; D may be TRBD1 (6 bases). Germline V lookup: CDR1 MNHEY, CDR2 SMNVEV (reference sequence). The V gene lost 5 bases and the J gene lost 6 bases, with 20 bases spanning the gap. CDR3 size: 15 residues. The CDR3: CASSPNTGKYREQYF. In DNA form, the CDR3 reads TGTGCCAGCAGTCCCAATACAGGGAAATATCGCGAGCAGTACTTC.

The chain joins TRBV7-8 to TRBJ1-1; perhaps TRBD1 as D (6 bases). The germline V gene has CDR1 SGHVS and CDR2 FQNEAQ. The V and J ends lost 5 bases and 7 bases respectively, with 20 bases between them. This CDR3 has 15 amino acids. The CDR3 protein is CASSPLPGAVGEAFF. CDR3 sequence (DNA): TGTGCCAGCAGCCCCCTTCCGGGGGCGGTCGGTGAAGCTTTCTTT.

The chain links TRBV5-1 to TRBJ2-5; weak D call: TRBD2 (6 bases). This CDR3 has 15 amino acids. Trimming left V 2 bases short and J 5 bases short, with 16 bases between. CDR1 SGHRS and CDR2 YFSETQ come from the germline V gene. The CDR3: CASSFSASAWETQYF. DNA for the CDR3: TGCGCCAGCAGCTTTTCGGCTAGCGCTTGGGAGACCCAGTACTTC.

V and J are TRBV6-1 and TRBJ2-7; 9 bases agree with TRBD2. After removal of 2 bases from V and 3 bases from J, the junction contained 2 bases not matched to a gene. CDR3 length equals 14 residues. From germline, CDR1 is MNHNS and CDR2 SASEGT. CDR3 sequence: CASSEFSGGYEQYF. CDR3 nucleotides: TGTGCCAGCAGTGAATTTAGCGGGGGCTACGAGCAGTACTTC.

The V and J genes are TRBV7-2 and TRBJ1-3; 8 positions agree with TRBD1. The V gene end was trimmed by 5 bases and the J gene end by 4 bases; junction bases not matched to a gene: 13. The CDR3 spans 17 residues. The germline gives CDR1 SGHTA, CDR2 FQGNSA. CDR3 sequence (DNA): TGTGCCAGCAGCCTTAGGTCAGGGGGCGCGTTAGGAAACACCATATATTTT. It yields the protein CASSLRSGGALGNTIYF.

This chain links TRBV19 with TRBJ2-1; 8 nucleotides agree with TRBD2. V lost 6 bases, J lost 6 bases, and 7 bases stayed unmatched. The CDR3 sequence is 14 residues long. The germline V gene has CDR1 LNHDA and CDR2 SQIVND (reference sequence). In DNA form, the CDR3 reads TGTGCCAGTAGGAAACTAGCGGAGACCAATGAGCAGTTCTTC. Encoded protein: CASRKLAETNEQFF.

The genes are TRBV5-1 and TRBJ1-1; D unclear. The V end was cut by 1 base, the J end by 1 base, with 11 bases between. This CDR3 has 15 amino acids. The V gene's germline CDR1 is SGHRS and CDR2 YFSETQ. The CDR3 coding sequence is TGCGCCAGCAGCTTGATCCGACCAAGGAACACTGAAGCTTTCTTT. It codes for CASSLIRPRNTEAFF.